This TCR beta chain is drawn from a study of blood T cell repertoires in COVID-19. The germline V gene encodes CDR1 MNHNY and CDR2 SVGAGI (reference sequence). V was cut by 0 bases and J by 7 bases, with 7 bases left in between. The CDR3 length is 14 residues. The repertoire was sequenced with immunoSEQ multiplex PCR; TCRdb's copy has only in-frame clones and lacks some. The sample lists approximately 450,000 clones, 75% to 90% occurring once. This sequence was found in a woman in her 30s with acute or convalescent COVID-19. The sequencing sample was made of peripheral blood. The gene calls are TRBV6-6 and TRBJ1-6, with D possibly TRBD1 on 6 matching bases. CDR3 amino acids: CASSYSGQNSPLHF. The CDR3 DNA sequence: TGTGCCAGCAGTTACTCTGGACAGAATTCACCCCTCCACTTT.